This T cell receptor beta chain was found in a study of shared T cell receptors in the human thymus. This clone was counted between two and nine times. Assay used: immunoSEQ multiplex PCR; TCRdb lists only in-frame clones, some missing. The sample includes 500,000 to 550,000 clones, more than 75% of them seen just once. J gave up 2 bases and V 2 bases, and 15 bases lay outside the gene matches. The CDR3 has 20 amino acids. The germline CDR1 and CDR2 sequences are KGHSH and LQKENI. Another study also made use of these data, one on human thymus T cells. This second study notes: Serving as donors were healthy Finnish infants, each of whom was having open corrective surgery for congenital heart defects. Resections obtained during corrective heart surgery supplied the thymus tissue. Use of V and J genes seemed skewed within the thymic and blood repertoires. Unrelated people showed highly overlapping thymic repertoires, related research reported.

The chain combines TRBV18 with TRBJ2-3; 11 bases are shared with TRBD1. The sample comprised thymocytes. The receptor was isolated from a boy under two years old with a congenital heart defect. CDR3 protein: CASSPTPGTGGDDTTDTQYF. CDR3 nucleotide sequence: TGTGCCAGCTCACCAACCCCAGGGACAGGGGGTGATGATACCACAGATACGCAGTATTTT.